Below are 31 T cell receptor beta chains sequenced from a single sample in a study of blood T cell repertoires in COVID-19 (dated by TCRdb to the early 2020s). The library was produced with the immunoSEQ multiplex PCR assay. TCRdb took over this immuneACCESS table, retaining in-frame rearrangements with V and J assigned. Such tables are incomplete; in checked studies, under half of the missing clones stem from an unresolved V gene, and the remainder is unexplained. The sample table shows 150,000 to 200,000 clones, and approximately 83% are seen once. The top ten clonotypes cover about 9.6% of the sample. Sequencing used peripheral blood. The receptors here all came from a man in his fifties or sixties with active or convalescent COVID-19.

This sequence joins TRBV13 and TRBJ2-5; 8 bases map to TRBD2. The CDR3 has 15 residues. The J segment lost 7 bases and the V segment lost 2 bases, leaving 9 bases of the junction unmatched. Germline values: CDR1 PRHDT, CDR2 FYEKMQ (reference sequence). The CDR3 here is CASSLSLAGTATQYF. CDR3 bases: TGTGCCAGCAGCTTAAGTTTAGCGGGGACGGCGACCCAGTACTTC.

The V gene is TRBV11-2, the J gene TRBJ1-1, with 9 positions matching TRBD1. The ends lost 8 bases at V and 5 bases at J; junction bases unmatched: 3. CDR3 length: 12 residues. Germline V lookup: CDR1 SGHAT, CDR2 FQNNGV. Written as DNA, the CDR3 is TGTGCCAGCGGGACAGGGCGGACTGAAGCTTTCTTT. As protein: CASGTGRTEAFF.

CDR3 nucleotide sequence: TGTGCCAGCAGTTACCGACAGGGGATGTATGAAAAACTGTTTTTT. This codes for CASSYRQGMYEKLFF. V usage is TRBV28 and J usage is TRBJ1-4, with TRBD1 matching over 8 bases. Germline trimming cut 4 bases from V and 6 bases from J; bases unmatched to any gene: 7. The germline V gene has CDR1 MDHEN and CDR2 SYDVKM. The CDR3 length is 15 residues. Using reference TRBV28 and TRBJ1-4 for the parts outside the CDR3, the full variable domain is DVKVTQSSRYLVKRTGEKVFLECVQDMDHENMFWYRQDPGLGLRLIYFSYDVKMKEKGDIPEGYSVSREKKERFSLILESASTNQTSMYLCASSYRQGMYEKLFFGSGTQLSVL.

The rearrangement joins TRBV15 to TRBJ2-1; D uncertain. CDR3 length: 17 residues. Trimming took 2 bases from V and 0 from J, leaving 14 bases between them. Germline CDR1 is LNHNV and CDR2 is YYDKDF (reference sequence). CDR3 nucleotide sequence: TGTGCCACCAGCAGATTACAGACACCCAGCTCCTACAATGAGCAGTTCTTC. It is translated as CATSRLQTPSSYNEQFF.

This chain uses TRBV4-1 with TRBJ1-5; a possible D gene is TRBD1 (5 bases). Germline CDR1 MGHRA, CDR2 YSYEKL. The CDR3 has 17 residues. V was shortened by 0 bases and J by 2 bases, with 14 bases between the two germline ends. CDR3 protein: CASSQDLTAGRNQPQHF. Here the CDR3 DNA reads TGCGCCAGCAGCCAAGATTTGACAGCCGGACGCAATCAGCCCCAGCATTTT.

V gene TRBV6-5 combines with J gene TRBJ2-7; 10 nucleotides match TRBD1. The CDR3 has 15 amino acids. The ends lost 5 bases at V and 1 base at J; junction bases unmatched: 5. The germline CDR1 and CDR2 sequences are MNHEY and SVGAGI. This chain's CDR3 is CASSPRDRGSYEQYF. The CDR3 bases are TGTGCCAGCAGTCCCCGGGACAGGGGTTCCTACGAGCAGTACTTC.

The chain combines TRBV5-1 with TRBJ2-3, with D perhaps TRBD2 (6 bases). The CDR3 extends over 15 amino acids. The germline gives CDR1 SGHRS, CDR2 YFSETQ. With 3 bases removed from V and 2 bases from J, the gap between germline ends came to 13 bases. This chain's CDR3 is CASSSARGNTDTQYF. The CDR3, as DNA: TGCGCCAGCAGCTCCGCCCGGGGGAACACAGATACGCAGTATTTT.

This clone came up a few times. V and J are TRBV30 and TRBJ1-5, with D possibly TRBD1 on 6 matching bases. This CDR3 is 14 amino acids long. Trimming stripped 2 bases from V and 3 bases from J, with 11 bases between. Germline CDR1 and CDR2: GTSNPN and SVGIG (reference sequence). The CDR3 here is CAWSSGGPNQPQHF. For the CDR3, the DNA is TGTGCCTGGAGTTCCGGGGGGCCCAATCAGCCCCAGCATTTT. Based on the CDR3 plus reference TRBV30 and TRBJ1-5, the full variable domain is SQTIHQWPATLVQPVGSPLSLECTVEGTSNPNLYWYRQAAGRGLQLLFYSVGIGQISSEVPQNLSASRPQDRQFILSSKKLLLSDSGFYLCAWSSGGPNQPQHFGDGTRLSIL.

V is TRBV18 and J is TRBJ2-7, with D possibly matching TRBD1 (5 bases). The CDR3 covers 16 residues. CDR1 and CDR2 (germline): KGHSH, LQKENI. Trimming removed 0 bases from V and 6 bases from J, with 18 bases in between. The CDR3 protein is CASSPPTSANQGEQYF. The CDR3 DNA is TGTGCCAGCTCACCACCTACTTCAGCAAATCAGGGCGAGCAGTACTTC. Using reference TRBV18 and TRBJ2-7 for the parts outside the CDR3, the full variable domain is NAGVMQNPRHLVRRRGQEARLRCSPMKGHSHVYWYRQLPEEGLKFMVYLQKENIIDESGMPKERFSAEFPKEGPSILRIQQVVRGDSAAYFCASSPPTSANQGEQYFGPGTRLTVT.

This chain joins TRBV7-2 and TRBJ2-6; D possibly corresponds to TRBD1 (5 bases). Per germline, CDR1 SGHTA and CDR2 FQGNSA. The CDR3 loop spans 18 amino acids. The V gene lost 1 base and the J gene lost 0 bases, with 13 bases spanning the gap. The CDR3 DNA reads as TGTGCCAGCAGCTTAGATTCAGGGATCCTCTCTGGGGCCAACGTCCTGACTTTC. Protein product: CASSLDSGILSGANVLTF.

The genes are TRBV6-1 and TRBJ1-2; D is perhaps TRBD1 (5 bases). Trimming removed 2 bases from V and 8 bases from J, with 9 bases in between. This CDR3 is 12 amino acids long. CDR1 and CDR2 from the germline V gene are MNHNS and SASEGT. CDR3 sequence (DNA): TGTGCCAGCAGTGAATCGGGGGACGGCTACACCTTC. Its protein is CASSESGDGYTF.

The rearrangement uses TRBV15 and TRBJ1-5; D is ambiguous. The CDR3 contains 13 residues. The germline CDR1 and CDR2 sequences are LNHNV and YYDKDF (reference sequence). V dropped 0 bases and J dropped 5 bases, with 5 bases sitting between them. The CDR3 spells CATSRERYQPQHF. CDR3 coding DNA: TGTGCCACCAGCAGAGAGAGGTATCAGCCCCAGCATTTT. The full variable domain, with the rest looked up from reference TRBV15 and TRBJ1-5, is DAMVIQNPRYQVTQFGKPVTLSCSQTLNHNVMYWYQQKSSQAPKLLFHYYDKDFNNEADTPDNFQSRRPNTSFCFLDIRSPGLGDTAMYLCATSRERYQPQHFGDGTRLSIL.

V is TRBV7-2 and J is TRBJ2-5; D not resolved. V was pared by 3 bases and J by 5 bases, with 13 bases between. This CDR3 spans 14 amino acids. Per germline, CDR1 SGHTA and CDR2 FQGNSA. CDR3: CASSLVPSVETQYF. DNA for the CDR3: TGTGCCAGCAGCTTGGTGCCTAGTGTGGAGACCCAGTACTTC.

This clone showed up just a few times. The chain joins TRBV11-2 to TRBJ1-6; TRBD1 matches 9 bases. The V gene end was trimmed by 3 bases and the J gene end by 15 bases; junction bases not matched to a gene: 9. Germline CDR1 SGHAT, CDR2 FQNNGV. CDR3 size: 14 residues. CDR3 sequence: CASSLTGGIQGLHF. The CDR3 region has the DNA TGTGCCAGCAGCTTGACAGGGGGGATTCAAGGCCTCCACTTT.

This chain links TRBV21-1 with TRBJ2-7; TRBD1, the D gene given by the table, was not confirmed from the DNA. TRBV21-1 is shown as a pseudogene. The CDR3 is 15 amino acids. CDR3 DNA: TGTGCCAGCAGCGGCGTCCCGGGACAGTCCTACGAGCAGTACTTC. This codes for CASSGVPGQSYEQYF.

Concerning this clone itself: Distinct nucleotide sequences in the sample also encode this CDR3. This CDR3 is CASRDSGNQPQHF. CDR3 bases: TGTGCCAGCCGGGACAGCGGGAATCAGCCCCAGCATTTT. The V gene is TRBV12-3 or TRBV12-4, the J gene TRBJ1-5; 7 bases match TRBD1. The trim removed 8 bases at V and 4 bases at J, leaving 5 bases unmatched. The CDR3 has 13 residues.

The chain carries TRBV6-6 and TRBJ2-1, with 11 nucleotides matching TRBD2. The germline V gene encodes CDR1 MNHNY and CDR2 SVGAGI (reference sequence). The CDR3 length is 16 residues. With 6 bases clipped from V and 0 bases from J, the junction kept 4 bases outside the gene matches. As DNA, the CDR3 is TGTGCCAGCAGATTTAGCGGGGGGGCCTCCTACAATGAGCAGTTCTTC. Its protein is CASRFSGGASYNEQFF.

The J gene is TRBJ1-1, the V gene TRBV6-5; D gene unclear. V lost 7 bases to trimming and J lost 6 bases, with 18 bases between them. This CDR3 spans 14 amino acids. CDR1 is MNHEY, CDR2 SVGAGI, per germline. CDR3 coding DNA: TGTGCCAGCACCTGGAGTATGGCAAAGGCTGAAGCTTTCTTT. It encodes CASTWSMAKAEAFF.

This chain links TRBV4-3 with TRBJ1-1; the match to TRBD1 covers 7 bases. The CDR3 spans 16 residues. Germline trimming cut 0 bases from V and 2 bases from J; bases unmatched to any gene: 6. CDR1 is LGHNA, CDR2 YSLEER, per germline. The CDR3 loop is CASSQDFTGANTEAFF. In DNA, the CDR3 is TGCGCCAGCAGCCAAGATTTTACAGGGGCAAACACTGAAGCTTTCTTT.

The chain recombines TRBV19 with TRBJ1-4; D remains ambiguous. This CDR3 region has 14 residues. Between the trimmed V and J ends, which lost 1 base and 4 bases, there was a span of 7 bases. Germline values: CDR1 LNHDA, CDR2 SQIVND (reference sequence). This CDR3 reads CASSIGPYNEKLFF. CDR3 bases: TGTGCCAGTAGTATAGGGCCGTATAATGAAAAACTGTTTTTT.

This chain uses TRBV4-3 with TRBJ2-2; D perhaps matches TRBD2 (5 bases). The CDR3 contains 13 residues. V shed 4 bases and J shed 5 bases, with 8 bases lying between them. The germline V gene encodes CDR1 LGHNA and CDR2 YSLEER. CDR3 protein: CASSRERTGELFF. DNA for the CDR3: TGCGCCAGCAGCCGGGAGAGAACCGGGGAGCTGTTTTTT.

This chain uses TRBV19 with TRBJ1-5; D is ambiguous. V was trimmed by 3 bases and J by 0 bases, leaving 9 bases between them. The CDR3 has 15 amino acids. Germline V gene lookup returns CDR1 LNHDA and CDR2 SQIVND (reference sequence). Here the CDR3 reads CASSMTGGSNQPQHF. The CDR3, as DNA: TGTGCCAGTAGTATGACCGGAGGTAGCAATCAGCCCCAGCATTTT.

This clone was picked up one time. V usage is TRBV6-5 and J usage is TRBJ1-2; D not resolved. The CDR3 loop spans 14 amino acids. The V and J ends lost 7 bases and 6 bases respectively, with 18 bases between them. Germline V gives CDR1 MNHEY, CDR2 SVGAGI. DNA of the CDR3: TGTGCCAGCATCGTGTCAGCGTCGTATAATGGCTACACCTTC. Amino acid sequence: CASIVSASYNGYTF.

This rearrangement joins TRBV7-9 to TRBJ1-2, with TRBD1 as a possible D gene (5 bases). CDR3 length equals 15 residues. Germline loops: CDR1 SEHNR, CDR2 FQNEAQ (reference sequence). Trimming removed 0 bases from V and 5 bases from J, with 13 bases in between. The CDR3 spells CASSLAITGRYGYTF. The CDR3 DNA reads TGTGCCAGCAGCTTAGCGATTACAGGACGATATGGCTACACCTTC.

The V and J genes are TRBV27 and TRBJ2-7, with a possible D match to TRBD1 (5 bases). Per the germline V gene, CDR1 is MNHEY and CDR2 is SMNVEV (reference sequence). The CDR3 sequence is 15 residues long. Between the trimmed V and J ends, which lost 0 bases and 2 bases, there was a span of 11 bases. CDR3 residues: CASSLSWGLAYEQYF. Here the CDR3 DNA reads TGTGCCAGCAGTTTATCGTGGGGCCTAGCCTACGAGCAGTACTTC.

The CDR3 DNA reads TGTGCCAGCAGCCTTGCCGGGACAGGATACAATGAGCAGTTCTTC. This encodes CASSLAGTGYNEQFF. The chain carries TRBV13 and TRBJ2-1, with 8 nucleotides matching TRBD1. This CDR3 has 15 residues. J lost 4 bases, V lost 5 bases, and 7 bases had no gene match. Germline V lookup: CDR1 PRHDT, CDR2 FYEKMQ (reference sequence).

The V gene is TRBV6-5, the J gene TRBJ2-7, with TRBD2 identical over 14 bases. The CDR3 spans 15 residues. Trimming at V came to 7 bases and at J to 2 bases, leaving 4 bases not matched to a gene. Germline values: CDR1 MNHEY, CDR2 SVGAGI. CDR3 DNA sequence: TGTGCCAGCATGGAGGGACTAGCGGGAGCCTACGAGCAGTACTTC. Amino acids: CASMEGLAGAYEQYF.

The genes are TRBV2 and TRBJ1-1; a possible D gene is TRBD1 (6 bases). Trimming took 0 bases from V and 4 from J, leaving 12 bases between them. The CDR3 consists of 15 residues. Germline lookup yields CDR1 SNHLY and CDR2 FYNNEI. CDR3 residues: CASSEARQGSTEAFF. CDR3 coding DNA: TGTGCCAGCAGTGAAGCGCGGCAGGGGAGCACTGAAGCTTTCTTT.

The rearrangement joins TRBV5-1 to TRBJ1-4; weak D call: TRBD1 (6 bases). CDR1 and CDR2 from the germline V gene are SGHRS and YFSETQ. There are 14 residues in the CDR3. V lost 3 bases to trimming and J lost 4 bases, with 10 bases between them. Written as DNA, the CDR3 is TGCGCCAGCAGCTCGGACAGTCGTAATGAAAAACTGTTTTTT. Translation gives CASSSDSRNEKLFF.

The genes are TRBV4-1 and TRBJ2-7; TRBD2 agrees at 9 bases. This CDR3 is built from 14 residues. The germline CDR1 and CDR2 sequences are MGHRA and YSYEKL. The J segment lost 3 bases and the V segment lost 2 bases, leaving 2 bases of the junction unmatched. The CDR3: CASSQPSGNYEQYF. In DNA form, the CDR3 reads TGCGCCAGCAGCCAACCTAGCGGGAACTACGAGCAGTACTTC.

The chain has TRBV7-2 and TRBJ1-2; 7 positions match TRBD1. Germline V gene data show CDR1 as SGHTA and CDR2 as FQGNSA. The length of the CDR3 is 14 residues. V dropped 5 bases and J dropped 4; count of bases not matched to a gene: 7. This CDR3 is CASSAERTGYGYTF. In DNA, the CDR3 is TGTGCCAGCAGCGCCGAGAGGACAGGCTATGGCTACACCTTC.